A single sample gave rise to the 7 T cell receptor beta chains below, sequenced in a study of graft-versus-host responses after intestinal transplantation. Produced via immunoSEQ multiplex PCR; TCRdb's table is partial and in-frame only. The profile shows roughly 28,000 clones, approximately 90% of them singletons. The starting material was PBMCs, obtained about 430 days after intestinal transplantation. The source of these receptors is a human patient who received an intestinal transplant, so some T cells may come from the graft donor.

The chain combines TRBV5-1 with TRBJ1-1, with 9 bases lining up with TRBD1. The germline gives CDR1 SGHRS, CDR2 YFSETQ. CDR3 size: 16 residues. With V trimmed by 0 bases and J by 5 bases, 8 bases remained unmatched. The CDR3: CASSLVTGGIYTEAFF. CDR3 DNA: TGCGCCAGCAGCTTGGTTACAGGGGGCATTTATACTGAAGCTTTCTTT.

This clone turned up a few times. This chain connects TRBV5-1 to TRBJ2-5, with a possible D match to TRBD2 (6 bases). Looked up from germline, CDR1 is SGHRS and CDR2 is YFSETQ. The CDR3 has 15 amino acids. Trimming took 1 base from V and 1 from J, leaving 11 bases between them. CDR3 nucleotide sequence: TGCGCCAGCAGCTTGACTAGCAGATTCCAAGAGACCCAGTACTTC. This encodes CASSLTSRFQETQYF.

This chain connects TRBV19 to TRBJ1-1; D gene unclear. Per germline, CDR1 LNHDA and CDR2 SQIVND (reference sequence). The length of the CDR3 is 15 residues. V dropped 6 bases and J dropped 1 base, with 15 bases sitting between them. The CDR3 region is CASSPSSVTNTEAFF. CDR3 bases: TGTGCCAGTAGCCCATCCTCGGTGACGAACACTGAAGCTTTCTTT.

J is TRBJ2-7 and V is TRBV4-1, with D tentatively TRBD1 (5 bases). Trimming left V 1 base short and J 4 bases short, with 8 bases between. The CDR3 runs 13 residues. Germline V gene data show CDR1 as MGHRA and CDR2 as YSYEKL. This CDR3 reads CASSQGSGYEQYF. The DNA for the CDR3 is TGCGCCAGCAGCCAAGGATCAGGGTACGAGCAGTACTTC.

The V and J genes are TRBV2 and TRBJ2-3; 13 bases are a match to TRBD2. Germline assignment: CDR1 SNHLY and CDR2 FYNNEI. The J segment lost 5 bases and the V segment lost 5 bases, leaving 1 base of the junction unmatched. The CDR3 has 14 residues. Written as DNA, the CDR3 is TGTGCCAGCAGTAGGACTAGCGGGAGAGATACGCAGTATTTT. This codes for CASSRTSGRDTQYF.

The gene calls are TRBV6-4 and TRBJ2-3; D not certain. In germline, CDR1 is MRHNA, CDR2 SNTAGT. This CDR3 has 15 amino acids. V lost 0 bases and J lost 2, with 9 bases in between. The CDR3 region has the DNA TGTGCCAGCAGTGACTCTGGCCGCCCCACAGATACGCAGTATTTT. This codes for CASSDSGRPTDTQYF.

The chain is built from TRBV5-1 and TRBJ2-7; TRBD1 might be the D (6 bases). The germline V gene has CDR1 SGHRS and CDR2 YFSETQ. The CDR3 is 14 residues long. Trimming shortened V by 3 bases and J by 4 bases, and 14 bases separated the two germline ends. The CDR3 reads CASSSYNREYEQYF. The CDR3 DNA sequence: TGCGCCAGCAGCTCATATAACAGGGAATACGAGCAGTACTTC.